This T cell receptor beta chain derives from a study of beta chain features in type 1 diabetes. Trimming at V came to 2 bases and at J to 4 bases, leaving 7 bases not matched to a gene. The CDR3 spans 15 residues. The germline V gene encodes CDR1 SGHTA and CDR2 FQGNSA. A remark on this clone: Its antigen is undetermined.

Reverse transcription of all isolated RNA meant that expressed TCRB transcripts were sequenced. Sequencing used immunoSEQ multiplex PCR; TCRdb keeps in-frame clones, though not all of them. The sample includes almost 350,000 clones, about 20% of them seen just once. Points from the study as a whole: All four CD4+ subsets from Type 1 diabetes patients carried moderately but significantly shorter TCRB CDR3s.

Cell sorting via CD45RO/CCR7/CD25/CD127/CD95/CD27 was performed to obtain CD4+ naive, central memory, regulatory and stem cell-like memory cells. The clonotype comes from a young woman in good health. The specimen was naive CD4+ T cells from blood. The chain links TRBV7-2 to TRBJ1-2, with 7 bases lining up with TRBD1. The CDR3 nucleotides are TGTGCCAGCAGCTTAACAAGGGGGCCGGGCTATGGCTACACCTTC. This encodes CASSLTRGPGYGYTF.